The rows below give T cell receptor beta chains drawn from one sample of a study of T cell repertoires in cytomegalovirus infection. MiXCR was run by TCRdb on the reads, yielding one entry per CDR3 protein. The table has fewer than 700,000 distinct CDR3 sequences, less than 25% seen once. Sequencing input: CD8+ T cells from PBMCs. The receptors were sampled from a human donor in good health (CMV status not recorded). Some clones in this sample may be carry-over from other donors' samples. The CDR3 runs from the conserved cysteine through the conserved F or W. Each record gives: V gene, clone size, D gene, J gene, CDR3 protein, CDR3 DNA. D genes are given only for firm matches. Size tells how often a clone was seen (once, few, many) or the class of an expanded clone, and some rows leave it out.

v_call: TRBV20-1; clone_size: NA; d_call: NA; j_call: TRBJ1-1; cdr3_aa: CSADRGGSSEAFF; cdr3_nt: TGCAGTGCTGACCGGGGGGGGTCGTCTGAAGCTTTCTTT
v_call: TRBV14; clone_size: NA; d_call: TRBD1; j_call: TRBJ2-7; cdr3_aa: CASSQLGTGYPYEQYF; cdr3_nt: TGTGCCAGCAGCCAGCTTGGGACAGGTTACCCCTACGAGCAGTACTTC
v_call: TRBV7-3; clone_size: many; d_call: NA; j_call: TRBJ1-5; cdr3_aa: CASSLSPGDQPQHF; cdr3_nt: TGTGCCAGCAGCTTATCCCCAGGGGATCAGCCCCAGCATTTT
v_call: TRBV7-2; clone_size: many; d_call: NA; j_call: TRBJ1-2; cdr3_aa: CASSWTPGPSGSYTF; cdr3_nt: TGTGCCAGCAGCTGGACTCCGGGACCCTCAGGGAGCTACACCTTC
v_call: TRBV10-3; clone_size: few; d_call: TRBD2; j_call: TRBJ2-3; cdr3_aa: CAVQAERGDTDTQYF; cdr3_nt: TGTGCCGTCCAAGCGGAGCGGGGGGACACAGATACGCAGTATTTT
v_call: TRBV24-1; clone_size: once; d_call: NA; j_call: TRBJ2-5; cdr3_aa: CTTNSDLQETQYF; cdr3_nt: TGTACCACCAATAGCGATCTACAAGAGACCCAGTACTTC
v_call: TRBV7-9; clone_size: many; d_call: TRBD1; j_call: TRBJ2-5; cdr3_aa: CASSLVRWDSQETQYF; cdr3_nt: TGTGCCAGCAGCTTAGTCAGATGGGACAGCCAAGAGACCCAGTACTTC
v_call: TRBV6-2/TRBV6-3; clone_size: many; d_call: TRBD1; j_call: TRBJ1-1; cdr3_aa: CASRTGKNTEAFF; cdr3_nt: TGTGCCAGCAGGACAGGGAAGAACACTGAAGCTTTCTTT
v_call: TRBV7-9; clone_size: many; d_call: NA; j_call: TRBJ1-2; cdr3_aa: CAIPGHGIRGYTF; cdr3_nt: TGTGCCATACCGGGACACGGGATCCGAGGCTACACCTTC
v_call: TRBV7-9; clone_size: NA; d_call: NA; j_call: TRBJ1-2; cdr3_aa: CASSPTPGGYGYTF; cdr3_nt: TGTGCCAGCAGCCCGACGCCGGGAGGCTATGGCTACACCTTC
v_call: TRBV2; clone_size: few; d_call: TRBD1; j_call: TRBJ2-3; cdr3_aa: CASSEPTGLADTQYF; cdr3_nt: TGTGCCAGCAGTGAACCGACAGGGCTCGCGGATACGCAGTATTTT
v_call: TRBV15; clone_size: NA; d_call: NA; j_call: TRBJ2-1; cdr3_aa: CATSIHTGDEQFF; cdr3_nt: TGTGCCACCAGCATTCATACCGGGGATGAGCAGTTCTTC
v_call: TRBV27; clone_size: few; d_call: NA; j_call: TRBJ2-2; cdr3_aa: CASRIDTAGELFF; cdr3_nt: TGTGCCAGCAGAATTGACACCGCCGGGGAGCTGTTTTTT
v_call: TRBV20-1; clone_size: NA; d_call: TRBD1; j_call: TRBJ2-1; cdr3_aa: CSARVGGSYKEQFF; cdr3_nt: TGCAGTGCTAGAGTAGGGGGCTCCTACAAGGAGCAGTTCTTC
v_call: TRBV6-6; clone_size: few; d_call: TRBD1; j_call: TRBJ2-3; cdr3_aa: CASSPQGDLTDTQYF; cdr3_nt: TGTGCCAGCAGTCCCCAGGGGGACCTCACAGATACGCAGTATTTT
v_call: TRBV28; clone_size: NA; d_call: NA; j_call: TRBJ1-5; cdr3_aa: CASSLIGTAPQHF; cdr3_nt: TGTGCCAGCAGTTTGATCGGGACCGCGCCCCAGCATTTT
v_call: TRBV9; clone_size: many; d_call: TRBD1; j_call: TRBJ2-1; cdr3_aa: CASSVEGTGANEQFF; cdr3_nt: TGTGCCAGCAGCGTAGAAGGGACAGGGGCCAATGAGCAGTTCTTC
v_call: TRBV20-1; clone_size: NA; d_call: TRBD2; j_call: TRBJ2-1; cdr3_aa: CSALTSGAYNEQFF; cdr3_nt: TGCAGTGCTCTAACTAGCGGGGCGTACAATGAGCAGTTCTTC
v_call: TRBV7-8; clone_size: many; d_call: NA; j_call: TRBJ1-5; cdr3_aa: CASSLNPYSNQPQHF; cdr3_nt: TGTGCCAGCAGCTTAAATCCTTATAGCAATCAGCCCCAGCATTTT
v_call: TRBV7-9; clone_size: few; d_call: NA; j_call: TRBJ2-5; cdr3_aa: CASSRGVRETQYF; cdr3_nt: TGTGCCAGCAGCCGTGGTGTACGAGAGACCCAGTACTTC
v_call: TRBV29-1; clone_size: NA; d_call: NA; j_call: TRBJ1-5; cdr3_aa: CSPRGDNQPQHF; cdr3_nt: TGCAGCCCTCGGGGGGACAATCAGCCCCAGCATTTT
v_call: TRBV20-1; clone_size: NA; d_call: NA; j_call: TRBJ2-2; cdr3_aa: CSASNAGREVTGKLFF; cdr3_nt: TGCAGTGCTAGCAACGCGGGCAGGGAGGTCACCGGGAAGCTGTTTTTT
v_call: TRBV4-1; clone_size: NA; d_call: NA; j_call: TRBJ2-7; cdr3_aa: CASSQFPETPTYEQYF; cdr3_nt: TGCGCCAGCAGCCAGTTCCCCGAAACCCCTACCTACGAGCAGTACTTC
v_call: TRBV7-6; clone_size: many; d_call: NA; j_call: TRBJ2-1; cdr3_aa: CASTRGPRVNEQFF; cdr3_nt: TGTGCCAGCACGCGGGGGCCGAGGGTAAATGAGCAGTTCTTC
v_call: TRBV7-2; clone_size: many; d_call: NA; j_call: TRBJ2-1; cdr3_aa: CASSFANNEQFF; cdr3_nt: TGTGCCAGCAGCTTCGCTAACAATGAGCAGTTCTTC
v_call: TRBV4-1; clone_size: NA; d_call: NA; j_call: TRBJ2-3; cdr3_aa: CASSQDILGDTQYF; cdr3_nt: TGCGCCAGCAGCCAAGATATTTTGGGGGATACGCAGTATTTT